This TCR beta chain emerged from a study of blood T cells in healthy people across ages. The length of the CDR3 is 15 residues. V was cut by 3 bases and J by 0 bases, with 9 bases left in between. The V gene's germline CDR1 is LNHNV and CDR2 YYDKDF (reference sequence). PCR was performed a second time for about 7 to 11 cycles using a sample-barcoded 5' primer and a J-beta primer mix. TCRdb re-analysed the 5' RACE reads in MiXCR, keeping a single row per CDR3 protein. The sample lists about 510,000 distinct CDR3 sequences, roughly a quarter seen once, with 3% to 4% in the top ten. Comment on this clonotype: Its antigen is undetermined.

Study-wide results and caveats: Per million T cells, the diversity of TCR beta decreased roughly linearly as age advanced.

The data also belong to a second study, concerning T cells of mothers and their children.

This clonotype originated in a boy aged 2 to 10 in good health. The rearrangement joins TRBV15 to TRBJ2-1, with D unresolved. Sequencing used blood. CDR3 sequence: CATSSFGSSYNEQFF. CDR3 sequence (DNA): TGTGCCACCAGCAGCTTCGGTAGCTCCTACAATGAGCAGTTCTTC.